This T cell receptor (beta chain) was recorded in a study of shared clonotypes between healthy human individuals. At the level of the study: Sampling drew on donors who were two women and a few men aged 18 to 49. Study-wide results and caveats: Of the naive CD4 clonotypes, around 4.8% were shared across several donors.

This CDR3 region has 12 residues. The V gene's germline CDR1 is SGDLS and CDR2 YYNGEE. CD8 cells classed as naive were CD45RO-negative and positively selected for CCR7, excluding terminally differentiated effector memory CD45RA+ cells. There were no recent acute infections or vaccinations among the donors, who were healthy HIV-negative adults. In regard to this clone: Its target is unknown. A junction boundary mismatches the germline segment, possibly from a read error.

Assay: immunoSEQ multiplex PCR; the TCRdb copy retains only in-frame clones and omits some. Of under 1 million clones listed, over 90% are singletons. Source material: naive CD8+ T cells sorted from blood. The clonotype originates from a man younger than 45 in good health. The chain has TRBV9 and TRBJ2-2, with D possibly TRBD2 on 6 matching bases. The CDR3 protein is CASSGLDRGAVF. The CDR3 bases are TGTGCCAGCAGCGGACTAGACCGGGGAGCTGTTTTT.